This TCR beta chain originates from a study of neurological immune-mediated disorders. Study-level findings and limits: One related-CDR3 cluster, which may be a signature, held the repertoires of 18 of 34 multiple sclerosis patients after phylogenetic grouping. None of the CDR3 amino acid sequences of expanded clones were shared across subjects, and this suggested private repertoires in all groups.

The cDNA came from 5'RACE, which used 10-nucleotide random UMIs. TCRdb reanalysed the 5' RACE reads using MiXCR and keeps one entry per CDR3 protein. The sample includes 30,000 to 40,000 distinct CDR3 sequences, 3% to 4% of them seen just once. This clonotype was observed many times. Its matching antigen is unknown. PBMCs numbering 2 million and stored at -80 C yielded the unsorted libraries. Germline V gene sequence: CDR1 MGHRA, CDR2 YSYEKL. V lost 2 bases to trimming and J lost 10 bases, with 12 bases between them. The CDR3 contains 13 residues. This sequence originates from a young man with multiple sclerosis. The chain has TRBV4-1 and TRBJ2-1; D unresolved. Specimen: PBMCs. CDR3 in amino acids: CASSQPDRTEQFF. DNA of the CDR3: TGCGCCAGCAGCCAACCCGACCGGACCGAGCAGTTCTTC.